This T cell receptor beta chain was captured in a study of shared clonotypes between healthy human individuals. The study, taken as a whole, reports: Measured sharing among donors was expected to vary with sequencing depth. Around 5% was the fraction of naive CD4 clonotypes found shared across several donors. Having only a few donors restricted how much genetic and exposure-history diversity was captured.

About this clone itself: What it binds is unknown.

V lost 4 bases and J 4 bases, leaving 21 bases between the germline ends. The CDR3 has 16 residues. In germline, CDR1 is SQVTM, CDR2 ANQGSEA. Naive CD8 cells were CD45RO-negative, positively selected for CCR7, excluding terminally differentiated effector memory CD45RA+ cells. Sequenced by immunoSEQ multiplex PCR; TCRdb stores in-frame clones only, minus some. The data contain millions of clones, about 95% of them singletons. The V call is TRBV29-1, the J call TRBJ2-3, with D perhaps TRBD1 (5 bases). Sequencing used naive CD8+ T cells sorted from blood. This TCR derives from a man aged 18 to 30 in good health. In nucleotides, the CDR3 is TGCAGCGTTGTCGGTAGACAGACCTCCGTCGCAGATACGCAGTATTTT. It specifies CSVVGRQTSVADTQYF.